A selection of T cell receptor beta chains follows, all from one sample in a study of long-term antiretroviral therapy in people with HIV. The repertoire was sequenced with immunoSEQ multiplex PCR; TCRdb's copy has only in-frame clones and lacks some. The data hold tens of thousands of clones, with around 87% observed a single time. The sample here was unsorted PBMCs, taken 2.6 years after starting antiretroviral therapy. The receptors originated from a woman aged 45-60 years with HIV. Each CDR3 is given with its conserved first and last residue.

j_gene: TRBJ2-7; v_gene: TRBV7-8; CDR3aa: CASSPDNYEQYF
j_gene: TRBJ2-5; v_gene: TRBV7-9; CDR3aa: CASSLAVWKETQYF
j_gene: TRBJ2-7; v_gene: TRBV5-1; CDR3aa: CASSLASGSYEQYF
j_gene: TRBJ1-4; v_gene: TRBV29-1; CDR3aa: CSVQRQGRREKLFF
j_gene: TRBJ1-5; v_gene: TRBV19; CDR3aa: CASSIGQGQPQHF
j_gene: TRBJ2-3; v_gene: TRBV5-4; CDR3aa: CASSHARGGDTQYF
j_gene: TRBJ2-7; v_gene: TRBV5-4; CDR3aa: CASSSPGLSYEQYF
j_gene: TRBJ2-1; v_gene: TRBV7-3; CDR3aa: CASSQGPGLSSSYNEQFF
j_gene: TRBJ2-7; v_gene: TRBV11-1; CDR3aa: CASSPGPRDYYYEQYF
j_gene: TRBJ2-7; v_gene: TRBV5-6; CDR3aa: CASSVYYEQYF
j_gene: TRBJ1-1; v_gene: TRBV19; CDR3aa: CASRRENTEAFF